This T cell receptor beta chain stems from a study of identical twins. V lost 3 bases and J 4 bases, leaving 10 bases between the germline ends. This CDR3 comprises 14 residues. The V gene's germline CDR1 is KGHSY and CDR2 FQNENV. TCRdb called the 5' RACE reads again in MiXCR, with one record for every CDR3 protein. Of approximately 700,000 distinct CDR3 sequences in the sample, less than 7% are singletons; the top ten hold roughly 2%. This clonotype was counted a few times. As yet, its antigen is unknown. Study-wide points: The authors noted that invariant MAIT and iNKT cells could partly confound zero-insertion analyses. Out-of-frame alpha sequences shared between twins exhibited an excess of low generation probability. With beta out-of-frame sequences, excess sharing by twins was weaker. Beta clonotypes that were abundant in cord blood contained fewer insertions, a pattern absent from memory repertoires.

The clonotype comes from a young man in good health. Sequencing was performed on naive T cells sorted from blood. This sequence joins TRBV16 and TRBJ1-5; D gene ambiguous. The CDR3 reads CASSQRAFNQPQHF. Written as DNA, the CDR3 is TGTGCCAGCAGCCAGCGGGCCTTTAATCAGCCCCAGCATTTT.